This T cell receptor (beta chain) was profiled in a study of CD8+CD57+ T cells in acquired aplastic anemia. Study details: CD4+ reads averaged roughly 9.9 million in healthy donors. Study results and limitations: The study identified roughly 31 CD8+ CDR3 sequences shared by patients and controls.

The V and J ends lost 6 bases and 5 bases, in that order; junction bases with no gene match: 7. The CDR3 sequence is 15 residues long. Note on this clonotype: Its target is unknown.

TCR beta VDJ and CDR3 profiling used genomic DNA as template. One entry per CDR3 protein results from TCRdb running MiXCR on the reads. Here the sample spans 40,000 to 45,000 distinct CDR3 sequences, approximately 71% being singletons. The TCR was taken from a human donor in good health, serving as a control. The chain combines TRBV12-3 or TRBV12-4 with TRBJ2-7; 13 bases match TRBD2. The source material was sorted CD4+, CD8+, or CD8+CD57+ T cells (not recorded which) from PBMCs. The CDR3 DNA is TGTGCCAGCAGCCCTGGACTAGCGGGAGAGGACGAGCAGTACTTC. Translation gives CASSPGLAGEDEQYF.